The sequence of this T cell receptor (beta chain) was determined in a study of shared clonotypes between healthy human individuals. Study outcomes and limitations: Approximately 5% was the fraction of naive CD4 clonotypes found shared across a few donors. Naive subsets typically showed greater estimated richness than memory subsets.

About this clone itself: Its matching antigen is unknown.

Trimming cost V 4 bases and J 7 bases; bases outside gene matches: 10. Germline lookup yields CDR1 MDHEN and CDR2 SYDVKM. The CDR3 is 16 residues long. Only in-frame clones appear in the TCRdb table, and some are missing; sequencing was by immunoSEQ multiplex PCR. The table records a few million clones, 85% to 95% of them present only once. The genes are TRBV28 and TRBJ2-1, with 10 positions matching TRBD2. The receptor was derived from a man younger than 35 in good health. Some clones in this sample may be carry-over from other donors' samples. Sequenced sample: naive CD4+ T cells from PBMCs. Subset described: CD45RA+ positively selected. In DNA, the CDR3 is TGTGCCAGCAGTTCCCCCCTAGCGGGAGTAAGGAATGAGCAGTTCTTC. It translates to CASSSPLAGVRNEQFF.